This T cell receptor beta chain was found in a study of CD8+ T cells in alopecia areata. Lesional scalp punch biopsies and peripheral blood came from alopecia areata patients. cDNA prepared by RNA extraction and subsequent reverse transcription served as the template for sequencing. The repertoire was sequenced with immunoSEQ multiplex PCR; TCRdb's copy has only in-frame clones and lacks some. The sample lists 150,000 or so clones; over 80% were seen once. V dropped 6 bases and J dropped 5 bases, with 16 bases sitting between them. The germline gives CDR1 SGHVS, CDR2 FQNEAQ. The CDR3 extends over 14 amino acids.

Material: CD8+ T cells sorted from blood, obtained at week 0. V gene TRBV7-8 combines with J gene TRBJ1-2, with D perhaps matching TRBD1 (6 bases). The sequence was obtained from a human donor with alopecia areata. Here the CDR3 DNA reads TGTGCCAGCAGATCAACCGGGACACGATATGGCTACACCTTC. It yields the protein CASRSTGTRYGYTF.